This entry is about one T cell receptor (beta chain). Its antigen remains undetermined. No clone much larger than this one lies a single base away; base qualities are absent. The data originate from a study of blood T cells in healthy people across ages (dated by TCRdb to about 2015). The study in broad terms: Template switching captured roughly one uniquely barcoded TCR beta cDNA molecule per two T cells in model experiments. Using deep sequencing normalized with unique cDNA molecular identifiers, the study measured how TCR beta repertoire diversity changes with age. Donors were grouped into four age groups: young (average approximately 16 years), middle-aged (around 39), aged (around 60) and long-lived (less than 85). To avoid experimental bias, donors of different ages were distributed randomly across sequencing lanes. The study analyzed two additional independent replicas of 1 million unique cDNA reads from the same blood draw for two donors, one aged 18 to 30 and one aged 80 or older. The investigation overall reported the following: The percentage of naive T cells measured by flow cytometry correlated strongly with observed TCR beta diversity. As age increased, observed TCR beta diversity per million T cells dropped in a roughly linear way, and a significant reduction was already evident by age around 41. Bulk unsorted PBMC profiling prevented conclusive comparison of naive and antigen-experienced compartments. Compared with the aged group, more naive CD4+ T cells, fewer expanded clones and increased TCR diversity were shown by the long-lived group, suggesting age selection. Total diversity estimates from one million sequenced T cells were considered lower bounds and underestimates. Because donor CMV infection status was unknown, age-related changes in expanded clonotypes were potentially confounded.

Per the germline V gene, SGHTA is the CDR1 and FQGNSA is the CDR2. V trim: 3 bases; J trim: 6 bases; unmatched bases: 3. The CDR3 measures 14 amino acids from cysteine to phenylalanine. The entry retains the CDR3 DNA only, 42 bases that are in frame from base 1. Systemically healthy Caucasian individuals from Russia, around 38 in total and aged about 6 to 95 years, were included as donors. Each donor gave ten milliliters of peripheral blood, collected into EDTA-treated Vacutainer tubes. Ficoll-Paque density-gradient centrifugation was used to isolate PBMCs, with at least 7 million per sample. Trizol reagent was used to extract total RNA from the PBMCs, yielding at least 5.5 micrograms per sample. The percentages of naive CD45RAhigh/CD27high T cells were determined by flow cytometry on a PBMC aliquot from every donor. The library was prepared using 5' RACE. The sequencer listed for this sample is Illumina HiSeq 2500. A second PCR of about 6 to 11 cycles was performed with a sample-barcoded 5' primer and a J-beta primer mix. A unique molecular identifier was introduced onto each TCR beta cDNA molecule by a template-switch 5' adaptor carrying 12 random nucleotides. Each sample yielded at least 2.5 million CDR3-containing paired-end reads. The Mint cDNA synthesis kit, primed by a TRBC-specific oligonucleotide, was used to synthesize first-strand cDNA from all RNA. Following uracil-DNA glycosylase treatment, all cDNA underwent a first 18-cycle PCR with the universal primers M1SS and BC2_uni_R. Turning to the authors' computational methods: Normalization of each sample was performed by random selection of 1 million high-quality reads, each carrying a distinct molecular identifier. Reads with shared molecular identifiers were discarded instead of being binned into consensus sequences. MiTCR, with a Q25 quality threshold and the strictest error-elimination algorithm, was used for CDR3 identification, clonotype clustering and error correction. A nonparametric unseen species model with Euler transformation was used to estimate lower-bound total TCR beta diversity. Using fastp at Q25 and MiXCR, TCRdb reprocessed the public reads and kept productive beta chains. A single entry per CDR3 protein holds the most common genes and DNA from its merged rows. These V and J calls rely on TCRdb rather than the paper's analysis. This sample gives around 650,000 distinct CDR3 sequences in total; around 43% of them show up just once. The ten largest clones add up to around 30% of the sample.

The rearranged chain carries TRBV7-2 and TRBJ2-5; the central 11 bases match TRBD2. The sequence derives from a man older than 75 in good health. The specimen was blood. The CDR3 loop reads CASSFSGGAQTQYF. The DNA sequence follows: TGTGCCAGCAGCTTTAGCGGGGGGGCCCAGACCCAGTACTTC.